This T cell receptor (beta chain) was recorded in a study of T cells after yellow fever vaccination. Findings and limits, study-wide: Primary-vaccination clones mostly resurfaced post-booster (around 95% CD4, approximately 90% CD8). A secondary response was less intense yet reached its peak sooner, at day 5 versus 15. Some clonotypes were seen in both the CD4 and the CD8 compartments. These made up a small share and likely arose from convergent recombination.

TCRdb itself ran the 5' RACE reads through MiXCR, one entry per CDR3 protein. The data hold 240,000 or so distinct CDR3 sequences, with about 7% observed a single time. Germline V lookup: CDR1 SGHRS, CDR2 YFSETQ. Trimming took off 0 bases at V and 2 bases at J, with 9 bases between the two ends. The CDR3 consists of 14 residues. As regards this clonotype: Its antigen is as yet unknown.

This specimen consisted of CD4+ T cells sorted from PBMCs, obtained 15 days after the yellow fever booster vaccination. The genes are TRBV5-1 and TRBJ2-7; D could derive from TRBD1 or TRBD2 (5 bases each). The TCR comes from a man younger than 40 who received the YFV17D yellow fever vaccine. The CDR3 region has the DNA TGCGCCAGCAGCTTGGGGGACCCCGCCTACGAGCAGTACTTC. Translated, it gives CASSLGDPAYEQYF.